These 7 T cell receptor beta chains were sequenced from one sample in a study of naive and memory T cell subsets. Both TRBC1 and TRBC2 were covered by a beta constant-region primer of two equimolar oligonucleotides. TCRdb reprocessed the UMI-ligation and nested PCR reads with MiXCR, giving one entry per CDR3 protein. The sample records about 150,000 distinct CDR3 sequences, around 15% being singletons. Sequences were obtained from naive CD4+ T cells from blood. The origin of the receptors is a human donor in good health.

The gene calls are TRBV25-1 and TRBJ1-2; unclear D gene. Trimming cost V 1 base and J 4 bases, with 13 bases left between them. This CDR3 is built from 15 residues. CDR1 and CDR2 (germline): MGHDK, SYGVNS. Here the CDR3 reads CASSESRKGAYGYTF. For the CDR3, the DNA is TGTGCCAGCAGTGAATCCCGGAAGGGTGCCTATGGCTACACCTTC.

The sample holds a few counts of this clonotype. CDR3 in DNA: TGTGCCAGCAGCCAAGATCTTGGACTAGCCGCAGATACGCAGTATTTT. Translating gives CASSQDLGLAADTQYF. V usage is TRBV4-2 and J usage is TRBJ2-3; TRBD2 matches at 8 bases. Germline values: CDR1 LGHNA, CDR2 YNFKEQ. V trimming: 0 bases; J trimming: 4 bases; junction bases outside the gene matches: 6. The CDR3 runs to 16 residues.

This clonotype came up a few times. The CDR3 reads CASSLVQDRDTDTQYF. DNA for the CDR3: TGCGCCAGCAGCTTAGTTCAGGACAGAGACACAGATACGCAGTATTTT. J is TRBJ2-3 and V is TRBV5-1; possible D gene TRBD1, 6 bases. The CDR3 has 16 amino acids. From germline, CDR1 is SGHRS and CDR2 YFSETQ. V was shortened by 2 bases and J by 2 bases, with 15 bases between the two germline ends.

This clonotype was counted between two and nine times. The CDR3 DNA sequence: TGTGCCAGCAGCCTACCGGGACTAGCGGGGTTAGAACAGTTCTTC. Translated: CASSLPGLAGLEQFF. J is TRBJ2-1 and V is TRBV5-6; 13 nucleotides align to TRBD2. Trimming at V came to 4 bases and at J to 13 bases, leaving 11 bases not matched to a gene. This CDR3 contains 15 residues. Germline loops: CDR1 SGHDT, CDR2 YYEEEE.

The chain is built from TRBV7-2 and TRBJ2-7; no clear D. CDR3 length: 13 amino acids. V lost 1 base to trimming and J lost 10 bases, with 14 bases between them. Germline V gene sequence: CDR1 SGHTA, CDR2 FQGNSA. In DNA form, the CDR3 reads TGTGCCAGCAGCTTAGTCGCCCACCGGCACCAGTACTTC. Protein: CASSLVAHRHQYF.

The chain has TRBV7-9 and TRBJ1-4, with a possible D match to TRBD1 (5 bases). The CDR3 is made up of 15 amino acids. The V gene lost 4 bases and the J gene lost 13 bases, with 22 bases spanning the gap. From germline, CDR1 is SEHNR and CDR2 FQNEAQ (reference sequence). This chain's CDR3 is CASSSSGGSVVALFF. CDR3 DNA: TGTGCCAGCAGCTCGTCCGGGGGGTCTGTGGTGGCACTGTTTTTT.

This clonotype was picked up a small number of times. The chain employs TRBV18 and TRBJ1-3; no clear D. Germline loops: CDR1 KGHSH, CDR2 LQKENI. The CDR3 is 17 residues long. Trimming removed 1 base at V and 0 bases at J, with 13 bases between. The CDR3 region is CASSPQEQHSSGNTIYF. The CDR3 nucleotides read TGTGCCAGCTCACCACAGGAACAGCACTCCTCTGGAAACACCATATATTTT.